This T cell receptor beta chain was documented in a study of blood T cell repertoires in COVID-19 (dated by TCRdb to the early 2020s). Context from the whole study: Collaborator samples came from the United States, Italy and Spain and covered acute and convalescent phases of COVID-19. The prospective study material was composed of cDNA or gDNA derived from T cells, B-cell-depleted T cells, or PBMCs. Subjects who had been exposed to COVID-19, were actively infected with it, or had recovered from it provided the deeply sampled blood TCRbeta repertoires that made up the dataset. The repertoires were released in a freely available public database intended as a resource for research on the immune response to SARS-CoV-2. Samples were obtained from the ongoing ImmuneRACE study (first 160 participants) and from over a thousand subjects provided by 6 global collaborators. The sample metadata nearly always contained a de-identified subject ID, COVID-19 status, age in years and sex. Where HLA class I and class II types were available, the types were taken from metadata supplied by the sample provider, not from assay-based typing.

CDR1 is given as SGHTA and CDR2 as FQGTGA, both from the germline V gene. The V end gives up 0 bases and the J end 12 bases, leaving 3 bases in the junction not matched to a gene. The CDR3 starts with the cysteine, ends with the phenylalanine, and has 13 residues. Just CDR3 DNA is preserved here, 39 bases in frame from base 1. Whole blood was collected in K2EDTA tubes by collaborating institutions according to the institutions' own protocols. For TCRbeta analysis, collaborators shipped samples in one of three forms: frozen whole blood, isolated PBMCs, or DNA extracted from either of those sample types. Note on this clone: Its binding antigen is unknown. No per-base quality is available; no much larger clone lies one base away.

TCRbeta CDR3 regions were amplified from genomic DNA using the immunoSEQ Assay, a bias-controlled multiplex PCR. The paper's processing steps were these. Nucleated cell counts per sample were estimated from amplification of reference gene primers within the assay. To quantify the absolute abundance of each unique TCRbeta CDR3 rearrangement, sequence reads were collapsed and filtered. For each sample, productive Simpson clonality was calculated as the square root of Simpson's diversity index across productive rearrangements. Not all clones reach the TCRdb copy of this immuneACCESS table, which keeps in-frame sequences only. Checked studies attribute under half of the gap to unresolved V genes and leave the rest unexplained. The DNA was the basis for D and trimming; V, J and clone size are from that table. The sample contains under 25,000 clones, 80% to 85% of them found a single time. About a fifth of the sample comes from the top ten.

Results and caveats for the whole study, not just this receptor: The amount of clinical and demographic metadata varied by source and participant and was provided uncurated.

The chain employs TRBV7-3 and TRBJ2-1; 9 central bases correspond to TRBD1. The sample consisted of peripheral blood. This sequence originates from an elderly man with active or convalescent COVID-19. The CDR3 reads CASSLTGTGRQFF. The sequenced DNA: TGTGCCAGCAGCTTAACGGGGACAGGGAGGCAGTTCTTC.